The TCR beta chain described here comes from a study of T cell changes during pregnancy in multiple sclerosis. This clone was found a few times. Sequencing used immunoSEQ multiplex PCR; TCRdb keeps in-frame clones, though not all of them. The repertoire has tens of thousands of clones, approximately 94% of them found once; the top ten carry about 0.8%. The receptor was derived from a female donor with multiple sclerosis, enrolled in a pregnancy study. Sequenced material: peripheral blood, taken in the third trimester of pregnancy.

CDR3 nucleotides: TGTGCCAGTGCGTGGGGGGTTGGCACCGGGGAGCTGTTTTTT. This sequence encodes CASAWGVGTGELFF. This chain joins TRBV19 and TRBJ2-2; perhaps TRBD2 as D (6 bases). V was pared by 8 bases and J by 4 bases, with 14 bases between. CDR1 and CDR2 (germline): LNHDA, SQIVND (reference sequence). The CDR3 spans 14 residues.